This T cell receptor beta chain was documented in a study of blood T cell repertoires in COVID-19. The wider study: From the United States, Italy and Spain came samples of acute and convalescent COVID-19. PBMCs, B-cell-depleted T cells, or T cells provided the cDNA or gDNA that made up the material.

In this sample, this clone turned up once. Looked up from germline, CDR1 is KGHSH and CDR2 is LQKENI. This CDR3 is 14 amino acids long. Trimming took off 3 bases at V and 0 bases at J, with 8 bases between the two ends. The authors' processing: Cell counts per sample came from amplifying reference gene primers. The protocol was immunoSEQ multiplex PCR, while the TCRdb copy is restricted to in-frame clones and leaves out a portion. V and J calls plus clone size are reproduced from that table; the DNA served to infer D and trimming. Counted here are about 260,000 clones, approximately 82% occurring once; the ten biggest clones make up over 1.5%.

The TCR comes from a woman of 80 years or more with acute or convalescent COVID-19. The chain recombines TRBV18 with TRBJ1-1; D is ambiguous. The sequencing input was peripheral blood. The CDR3 region has the DNA TGTGCCAGCTCACCGTCGGTCATGAACACTGAAGCTTTCTTT. Translation gives CASSPSVMNTEAFF.